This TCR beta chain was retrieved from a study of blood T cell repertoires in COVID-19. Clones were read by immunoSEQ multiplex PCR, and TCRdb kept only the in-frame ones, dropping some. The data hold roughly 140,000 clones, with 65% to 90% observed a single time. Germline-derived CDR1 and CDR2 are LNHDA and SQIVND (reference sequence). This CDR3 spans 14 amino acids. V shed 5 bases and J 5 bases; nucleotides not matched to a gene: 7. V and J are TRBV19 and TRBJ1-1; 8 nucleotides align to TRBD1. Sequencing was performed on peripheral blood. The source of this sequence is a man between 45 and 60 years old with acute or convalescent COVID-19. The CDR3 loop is CASSFGQGGTEAFF. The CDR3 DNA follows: TGTGCCAGTAGTTTTGGACAGGGAGGAACTGAAGCTTTCTTT. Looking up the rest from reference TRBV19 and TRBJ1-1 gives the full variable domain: DGGITQSPKYLFRKEGQNVTLSCEQNLNHDAMYWYRQDPGQGLRLIYYSQIVNDFQKGDIAEGYSVSREKKESFPLTVTSAQKNPTAFYLCASSFGQGGTEAFFGQGTRLTVV.